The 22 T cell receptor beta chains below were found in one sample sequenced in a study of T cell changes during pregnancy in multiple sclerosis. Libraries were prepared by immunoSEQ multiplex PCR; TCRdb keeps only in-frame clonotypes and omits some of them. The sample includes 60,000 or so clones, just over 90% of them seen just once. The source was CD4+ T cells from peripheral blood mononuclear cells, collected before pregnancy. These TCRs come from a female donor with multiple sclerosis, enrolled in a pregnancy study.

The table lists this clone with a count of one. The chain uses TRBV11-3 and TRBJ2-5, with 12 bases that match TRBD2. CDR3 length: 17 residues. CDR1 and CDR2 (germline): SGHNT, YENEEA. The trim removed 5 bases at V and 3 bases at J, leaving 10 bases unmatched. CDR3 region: CASSTAGTSGYKETQYF. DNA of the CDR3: TGTGCCAGCAGCACGGCCGGGACTAGCGGGTATAAAGAGACCCAGTACTTC.

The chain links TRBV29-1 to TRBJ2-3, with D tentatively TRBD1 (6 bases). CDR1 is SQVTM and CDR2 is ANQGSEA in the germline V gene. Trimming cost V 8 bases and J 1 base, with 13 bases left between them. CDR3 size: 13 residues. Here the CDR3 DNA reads TGCAGCATGGCCAGGGGCGGCACAGATACGCAGTATTTT. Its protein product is CSMARGGTDTQYF.

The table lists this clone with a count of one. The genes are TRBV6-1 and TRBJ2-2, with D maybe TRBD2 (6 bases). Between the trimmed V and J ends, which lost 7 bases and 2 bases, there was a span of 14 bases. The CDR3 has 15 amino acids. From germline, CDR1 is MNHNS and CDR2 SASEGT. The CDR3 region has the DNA TGTGCCAGCACCCGAACGGGGGTTAACACCGGGGAGCTGTTTTTT. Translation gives CASTRTGVNTGELFF.

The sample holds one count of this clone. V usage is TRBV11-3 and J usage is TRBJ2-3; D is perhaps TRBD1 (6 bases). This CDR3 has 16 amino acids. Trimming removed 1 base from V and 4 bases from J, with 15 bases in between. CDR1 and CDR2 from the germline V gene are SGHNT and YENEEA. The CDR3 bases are TGTGCCAGCAGCTTAGTTTTGGGGGCTGGCTCAGATACGCAGTATTTT. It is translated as CASSLVLGAGSDTQYF.

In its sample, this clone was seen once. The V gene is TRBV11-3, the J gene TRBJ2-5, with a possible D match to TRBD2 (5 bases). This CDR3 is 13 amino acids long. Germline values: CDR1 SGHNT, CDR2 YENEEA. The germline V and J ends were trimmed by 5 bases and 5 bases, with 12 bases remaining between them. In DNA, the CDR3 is TGTGCCAGCAGCACCTGGACTCTGGAGACCCAGTACTTC. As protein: CASSTWTLETQYF.

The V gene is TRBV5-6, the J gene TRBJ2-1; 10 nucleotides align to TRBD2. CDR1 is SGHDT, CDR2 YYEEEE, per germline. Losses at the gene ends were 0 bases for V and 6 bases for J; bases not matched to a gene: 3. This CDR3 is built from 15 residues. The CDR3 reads CASSLGLAGANEQFF. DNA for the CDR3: TGTGCCAGCAGCTTGGGGCTAGCGGGAGCCAATGAGCAGTTCTTC.

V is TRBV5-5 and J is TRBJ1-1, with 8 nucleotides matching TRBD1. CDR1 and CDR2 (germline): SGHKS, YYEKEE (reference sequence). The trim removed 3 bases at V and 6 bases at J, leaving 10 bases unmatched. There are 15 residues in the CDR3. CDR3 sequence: CASSWETGVLSEAFF. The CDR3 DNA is TGTGCCAGCAGCTGGGAGACAGGGGTTTTGTCTGAAGCTTTCTTT. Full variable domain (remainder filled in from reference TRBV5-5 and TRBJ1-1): DAGVTQSPTHLIKTRGQQVTLRCSPISGHKSVSWYQQVLGQGPQFIFQYYEKEERGRGNFPDRFSARQFPNYSSELNVNALLLGDSALYLCASSWETGVLSEAFFGQGTRLTVV.

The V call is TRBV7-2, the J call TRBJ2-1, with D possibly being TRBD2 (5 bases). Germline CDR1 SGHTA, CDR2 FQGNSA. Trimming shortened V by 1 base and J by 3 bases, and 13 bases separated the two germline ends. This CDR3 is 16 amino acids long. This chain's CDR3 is CASSLGGLRVYNEQFF. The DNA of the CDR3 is TGTGCCAGCAGCTTAGGCGGGCTCCGGGTCTACAATGAGCAGTTCTTC.

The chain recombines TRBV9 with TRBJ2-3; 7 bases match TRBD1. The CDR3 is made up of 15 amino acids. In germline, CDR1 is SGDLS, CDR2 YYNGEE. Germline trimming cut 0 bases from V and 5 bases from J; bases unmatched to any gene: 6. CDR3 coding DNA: TGTGCCAGCAGCGTAGGTGACAGGGTTGGAGATACGCAGTATTTT. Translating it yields CASSVGDRVGDTQYF.

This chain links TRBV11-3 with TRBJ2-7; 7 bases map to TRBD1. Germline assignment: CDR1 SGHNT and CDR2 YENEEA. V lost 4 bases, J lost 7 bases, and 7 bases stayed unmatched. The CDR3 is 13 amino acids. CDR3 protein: CASSSPSRGEQYF. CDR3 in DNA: TGTGCCAGCAGCTCACCGTCCAGGGGGGAGCAGTACTTC.

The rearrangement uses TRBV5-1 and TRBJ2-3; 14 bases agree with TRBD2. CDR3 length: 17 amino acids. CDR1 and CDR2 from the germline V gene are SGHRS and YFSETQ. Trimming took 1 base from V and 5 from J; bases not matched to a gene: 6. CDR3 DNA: TGCGCCAGCAGCTTGCGGGGACTAGCGGGAGAAGAAGATACGCAGTATTTT. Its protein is CASSLRGLAGEEDTQYF. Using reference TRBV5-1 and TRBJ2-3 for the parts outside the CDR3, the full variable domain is KAGVTQTPRYLIKTRGQQVTLSCSPISGHRSVSWYQQTPGQGLQFLFEYFSETQRNKGNFPGRFSGRQFSNSRSEMNVSTLELGDSALYLCASSLRGLAGEEDTQYFGPGTRLTVL.

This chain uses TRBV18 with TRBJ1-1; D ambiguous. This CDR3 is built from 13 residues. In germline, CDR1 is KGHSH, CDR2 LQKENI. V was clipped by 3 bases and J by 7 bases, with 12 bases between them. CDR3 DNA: TGTGCCAGCTCACCGGGCCCAGGTCGTGAAGCTTTCTTT. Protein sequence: CASSPGPGREAFF.

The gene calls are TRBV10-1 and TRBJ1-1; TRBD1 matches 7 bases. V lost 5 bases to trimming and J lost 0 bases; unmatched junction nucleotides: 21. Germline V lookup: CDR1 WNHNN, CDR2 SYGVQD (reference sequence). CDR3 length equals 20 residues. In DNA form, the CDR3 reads TGCGCCAGCAGTCTAGGACTCAGAGACAGGGTATGTTTACTGAACACTGAAGCTTTCTTT. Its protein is CASSLGLRDRVCLLNTEAFF.

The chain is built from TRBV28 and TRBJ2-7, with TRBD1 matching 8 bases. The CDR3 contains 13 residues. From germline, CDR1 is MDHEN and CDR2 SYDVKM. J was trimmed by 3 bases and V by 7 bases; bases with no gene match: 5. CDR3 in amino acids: CASTRQGNYEQYF. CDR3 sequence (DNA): TGTGCCAGCACCCGACAGGGGAACTACGAGCAGTACTTC.

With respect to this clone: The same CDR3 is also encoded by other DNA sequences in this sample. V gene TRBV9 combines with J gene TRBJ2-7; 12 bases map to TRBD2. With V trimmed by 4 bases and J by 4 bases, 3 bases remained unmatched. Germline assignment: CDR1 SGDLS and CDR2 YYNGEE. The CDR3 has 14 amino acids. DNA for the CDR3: TGTGCCAGCAGCCTTGGACTAGCGGGGTACGAGCAGTACTTC. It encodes CASSLGLAGYEQYF. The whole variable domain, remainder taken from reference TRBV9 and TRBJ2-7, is DSGVTQTPKHLITATGQRVTLRCSPRSGDLSVYWYQQSLDQGLQFLIQYYNGEERAKGNILERFSAQQFPDLHSELNLSSLELGDSALYFCASSLGLAGYEQYFGPGTRLTVT.

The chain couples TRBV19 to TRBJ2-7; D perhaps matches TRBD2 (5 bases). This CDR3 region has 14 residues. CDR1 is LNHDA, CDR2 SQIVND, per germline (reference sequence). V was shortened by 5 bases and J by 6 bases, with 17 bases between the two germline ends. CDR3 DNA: TGTGCCAGTAGTGTAAGAGGGCCGAATACCGAGCAGTACTTC. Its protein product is CASSVRGPNTEQYF.

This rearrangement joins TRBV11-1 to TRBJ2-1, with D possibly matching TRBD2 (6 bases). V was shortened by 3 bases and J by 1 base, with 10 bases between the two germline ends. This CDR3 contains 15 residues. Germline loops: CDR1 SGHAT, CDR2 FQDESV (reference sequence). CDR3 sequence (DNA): TGTGCCAGCAGCTTCCGACTAGGGTCCTACAATGAGCAGTTCTTC. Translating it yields CASSFRLGSYNEQFF.

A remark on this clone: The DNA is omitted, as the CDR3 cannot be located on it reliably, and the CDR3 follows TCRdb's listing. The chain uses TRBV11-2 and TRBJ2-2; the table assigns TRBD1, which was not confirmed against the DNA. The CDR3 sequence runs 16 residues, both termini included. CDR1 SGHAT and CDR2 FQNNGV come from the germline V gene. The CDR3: CASSLGQVSLTGELFF.

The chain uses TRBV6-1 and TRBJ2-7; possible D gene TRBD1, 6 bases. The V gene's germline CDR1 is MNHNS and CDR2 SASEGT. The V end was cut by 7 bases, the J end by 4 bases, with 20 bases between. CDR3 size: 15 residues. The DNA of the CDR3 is TGTGCCAGCACCCAAGACGGGACACCTTCTTACGAGCAGTACTTC. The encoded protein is CASTQDGTPSYEQYF.

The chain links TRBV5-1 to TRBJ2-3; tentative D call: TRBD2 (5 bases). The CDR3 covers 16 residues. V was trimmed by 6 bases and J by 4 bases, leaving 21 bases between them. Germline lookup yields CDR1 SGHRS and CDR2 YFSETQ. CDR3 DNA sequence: TGCGCCAGCACCCTACTCGGGGTAGATAGTTCAGATACGCAGTATTTT. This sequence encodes CASTLLGVDSSDTQYF.

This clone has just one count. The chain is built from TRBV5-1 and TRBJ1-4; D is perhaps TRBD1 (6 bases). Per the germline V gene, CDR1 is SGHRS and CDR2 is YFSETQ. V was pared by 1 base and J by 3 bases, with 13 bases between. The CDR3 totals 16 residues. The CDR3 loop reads CASSLYTGQANEKLFF. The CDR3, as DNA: TGCGCCAGCAGCTTGTATACGGGACAAGCTAATGAAAAACTGTTTTTT.

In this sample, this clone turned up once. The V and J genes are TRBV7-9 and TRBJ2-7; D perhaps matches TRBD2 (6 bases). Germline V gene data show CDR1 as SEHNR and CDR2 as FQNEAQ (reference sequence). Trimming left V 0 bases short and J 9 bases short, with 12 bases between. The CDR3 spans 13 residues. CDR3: CASSLAGGSRQYF. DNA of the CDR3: TGTGCCAGCAGCTTAGCGGGAGGTTCTAGGCAGTACTTC.